This is a list of T cell receptor beta chains from one sample in a study of T-cell memory formation after mild COVID-19. TCRdb itself ran the 5' RACE reads through MiXCR, one entry per CDR3 protein. Here the sample spans 580,000 or so distinct CDR3 sequences, 15% to 20% being singletons. The sequencing input was PBMCs or a T cell subset sorted from them (not recorded which). These receptors all stem from an adult woman who had mild COVID-19 (a few samples of this study predate the infection). Cell type and time point are not known. Both conserved end residues are part of each CDR3. Each record gives: V gene, D gene, clone size, J gene, CDR3 protein, CDR3 DNA. D genes are given only for firm matches. Only part of the rows carry a size: once, few, many, or a class if the clone is expanded.

V gene: TRBV27; D gene: .; clone size: once; J gene: TRBJ2-2; CDR3 protein: CASSRRNTGELFF; CDR3 DNA: TGTGCCAGCAGTAGGAGGAACACCGGGGAGCTGTTTTTT
V gene: TRBV20-1; D gene: .; clone size: many; J gene: TRBJ1-2; CDR3 protein: CSARGQGRDGYTF; CDR3 DNA: TGCAGTGCTAGAGGTCAGGGTAGGGATGGCTACACCTTC
V gene: TRBV25-1; D gene: TRBD1; clone size: .; J gene: TRBJ1-1; CDR3 protein: CASSRTGTGDRAAFF; CDR3 DNA: TGTGCCAGCAGTCGTACCGGGACAGGGGATCGTGCAGCTTTCTTT
V gene: TRBV10-3; D gene: TRBD1; clone size: .; J gene: TRBJ1-5; CDR3 protein: CAISELGTGLNQPQHF; CDR3 DNA: TGTGCCATCAGTGAGTTAGGGACAGGGCTGAATCAGCCCCAGCATTTT
V gene: TRBV11-3; D gene: .; clone size: few; J gene: TRBJ2-2; CDR3 protein: CASSSGHLNTGELFF; CDR3 DNA: TGTGCCAGCAGCTCGGGACATCTGAACACCGGGGAGCTGTTTTTT
V gene: TRBV5-1; D gene: .; clone size: few; J gene: TRBJ1-5; CDR3 protein: CASSLGTWGGGTGNQPQHF; CDR3 DNA: TGCGCCAGCAGCTTGGGCACCTGGGGAGGGGGGACGGGCAATCAGCCCCAGCATTTT
V gene: TRBV12-3/TRBV12-4; D gene: .; clone size: few; J gene: TRBJ2-1; CDR3 protein: CASRKGGGNYNEQFF; CDR3 DNA: TGTGCCAGCAGAAAGGGCGGCGGAAACTACAATGAGCAGTTCTTC
V gene: TRBV4-1; D gene: .; clone size: .; J gene: TRBJ2-3; CDR3 protein: CASSQDPGRRADTQYF; CDR3 DNA: TGCGCCAGCAGCCAAGACCCCGGACGTCGGGCAGATACGCAGTATTTT
V gene: TRBV2; D gene: TRBD2; clone size: .; J gene: TRBJ2-1; CDR3 protein: CASKSRTSGSNEQFF; CDR3 DNA: TGTGCCAGCAAATCCCGGACTAGCGGGAGCAATGAGCAGTTCTTC
V gene: TRBV4-3; D gene: TRBD2; clone size: .; J gene: TRBJ2-3; CDR3 protein: CASSPLAGEADTQYF; CDR3 DNA: TGCGCCAGCAGCCCACTAGCGGGAGAGGCAGATACGCAGTATTTT